This T cell receptor beta chain originates from a study of OX40 agonist ivuxolimab in advanced cancers. Germline V gene sequence: CDR1 SNHLY, CDR2 FYNNEI. The CDR3 sequence is 16 residues long. The V segment lost 4 bases and the J segment 2 bases; nucleotides outside the gene matches: 9. Assay: immunoSEQ multiplex PCR; the TCRdb copy retains only in-frame clones and omits some. There are approximately 18,000 clones in the sample; approximately 87% occur only once, and more than 15% lies in the top ten. Points from the study as a whole: Doses of 0.1 to 3.0 mg/kg were accompanied by clonal expansion of CD4+ and CD8+ blood T cells by week 6.

Note on this clone: Its target is not known.

The TCR comes from an adult with an advanced solid tumor such as melanoma, head and neck, liver or kidney cancer. The specimen comprised CD4+ or CD8+ T cells sorted from blood, sampled in a trial of the OX40 agonist ivuxolimab. This chain joins TRBV2 and TRBJ2-3; 7 bases align to TRBD1. The CDR3 region is CASSVDRAPSTDTQYF. CDR3 DNA: TGTGCCAGCAGTGTTGACAGGGCCCCCTCCACAGATACGCAGTATTTT.